These 10 T cell receptor beta chains were sequenced from one sample in a study of T cell repertoires in cytomegalovirus infection (dated by TCRdb to the late 2010s). The treatment or condition label corresponds to: in vitro stimulation with specific CMV peptide epitopes to enrich CMV-specific T cells. The sequencing machine was an Illumina HiSeq 1500. In-frame beta chains were kept once TCRdb had trimmed the public reads at Q25 with fastp and called clones with MiXCR. Here each entry gathers all rows of one CDR3 protein and keeps the most common genes and DNA. Recorded for this sample are 450,000 to 550,000 distinct CDR3 sequences; about two fifths of them occurred a single time. The ten top clones hold around 45% of the sample. Which antigens these TCRs recognize remains unknown. Here the sequenced sample was cultured PBMCs, taken from culture after CMV antigen stimulation. The receptor set was obtained from a human donor in good health (CMV status not recorded). Some clones in this sample may be carry-over from other donors' samples.

Only a few counts were recorded for this clonotype. The chain links TRBV28 to TRBJ2-7, with D tentatively TRBD1 (5 bases). V lost 2 bases and J lost 2, with 7 bases in between. Germline CDR1 MDHEN, CDR2 SYDVKM. The CDR3 consists of 13 residues. CDR3 sequence (DNA): TGTGCCAGCAGTTTAGGGGCCCCCTACGAGCAGTACTTC. Translating it yields CASSLGAPYEQYF.

This chain links TRBV18 with TRBJ2-2; D not certain. The CDR3 is made up of 14 amino acids. Per germline, CDR1 KGHSH and CDR2 LQKENI. V gave up 5 bases and J gave up 0 bases, with 7 bases separating them. Written as DNA, the CDR3 is TGTGCCAGCTCAGTTGGACCGAACACCGGGGAGCTGTTTTTT. It encodes CASSVGPNTGELFF. Looking up the rest from reference TRBV18 and TRBJ2-2 gives the full variable domain: NAGVMQNPRHLVRRRGQEARLRCSPMKGHSHVYWYRQLPEEGLKFMVYLQKENIIDESGMPKERFSAEFPKEGPSILRIQQVVRGDSAAYFCASSVGPNTGELFFGEGSRLTVL.

J is TRBJ2-3 and V is TRBV5-4; the match to TRBD1 covers 9 bases. The CDR3 consists of 16 residues. Germline CDR1 is SGHNT and CDR2 is YYREEE (reference sequence). The ends lost 4 bases at V and 2 bases at J; junction bases unmatched: 8. The CDR3 DNA reads TGTGCCAGCAGCCTGACAGGGGGGGGACCCACAGATACGCAGTATTTT. Translated: CASSLTGGGPTDTQYF.

The CDR3: CATSDITSVQHF. Here the CDR3 DNA reads TGTGCCACCAGTGATATCACGAGCGTCCAGCATTTT. The rearrangement uses TRBV24-1 and TRBJ1-5; D uncertain. Germline assignment: CDR1 KGHDR and CDR2 SFDVKD. This CDR3 has 12 amino acids. V dropped 3 bases and J dropped 12 bases, with 11 bases sitting between them.

This clonotype turned up a few times. The chain recombines TRBV4-1 with TRBJ2-2; D gene ambiguous. The CDR3 is 14 residues long. V gave up 1 base and J gave up 0 bases, with 3 bases separating them. Germline CDR1 reads MGHRA; CDR2 reads YSYEKL. CDR3 nucleotides: TGCGCCAGCAGCCAAGTCGCGAACACCGGGGAGCTGTTTTTT. Amino acids: CASSQVANTGELFF.

The chain joins TRBV12-3 or TRBV12-4 to TRBJ1-4; the D gene is possibly TRBD1 (5 bases). The CDR3 is made up of 16 amino acids. Trimming cost V 5 bases and J 6 bases, with 19 bases left between them. The CDR3 sequence: CASSADSYIGDEKLFF. CDR3 nucleotide sequence: TGTGCCAGCAGTGCTGACAGCTACATAGGGGATGAAAAACTGTTTTTT.

The chain couples TRBV6-6 to TRBJ2-1; D is uncertain. The CDR3 consists of 17 residues. CDR1 is MNHNY, CDR2 SVGAGI, per germline (reference sequence). V was shortened by 0 bases and J by 5 bases, with 17 bases between the two germline ends. Written as DNA, the CDR3 is TGTGCCAGCAGTTACTCGGGCACTAAAAGTAACCACAATGAGCAGTTCTTC. The encoded protein is CASSYSGTKSNHNEQFF.

The V and J genes are TRBV7-2 and TRBJ2-7; a possible D gene is TRBD2 (6 bases). Germline V lookup: CDR1 SGHTA, CDR2 FQGNSA. There are 14 residues in the CDR3. Deletions cut 1 base from V and 2 bases from J, with 9 bases between. The CDR3 DNA reads TGTGCCAGCAGCTTAGACGGGAGTGCCTACGAGCAGTACTTC. Its translation is CASSLDGSAYEQYF.

The CDR3 DNA reads as TGTGCCACCAACCGGGACAGGGTCTACGAGCAGTACTTC. Translating it yields CATNRDRVYEQYF. The gene calls are TRBV24-1 and TRBJ2-7, with 9 nucleotides matching TRBD1. J gave up 3 bases and V 8 bases, and 4 bases lay outside the gene matches. In germline, CDR1 is KGHDR, CDR2 SFDVKD. The CDR3 is made up of 13 amino acids.

This rearrangement joins TRBV30 to TRBJ1-1; D is possibly TRBD1 (6 bases). Trimming pared 2 bases from V and 3 bases from J, leaving 13 bases between. Per the germline V gene, CDR1 is GTSNPN and CDR2 is SVGIG (reference sequence). The CDR3 loop spans 14 amino acids. The CDR3 region is CAWSLGGLYTEAFF. The CDR3 coding sequence is TGTGCCTGGAGTTTGGGGGGGCTGTACACTGAAGCTTTCTTT.